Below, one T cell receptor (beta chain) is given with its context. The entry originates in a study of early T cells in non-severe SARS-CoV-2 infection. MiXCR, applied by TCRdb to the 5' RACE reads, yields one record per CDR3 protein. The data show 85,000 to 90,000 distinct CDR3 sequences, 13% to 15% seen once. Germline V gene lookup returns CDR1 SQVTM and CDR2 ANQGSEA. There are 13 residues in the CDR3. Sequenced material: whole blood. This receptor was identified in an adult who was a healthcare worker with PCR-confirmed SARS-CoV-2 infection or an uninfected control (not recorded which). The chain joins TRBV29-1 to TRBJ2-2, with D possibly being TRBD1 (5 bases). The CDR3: CGVGQPNTGELFF. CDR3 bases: TGCGGGGTGGGGCAGCCAAACACCGGGGAGCTGTTTTTT.